This T cell receptor (beta chain) was observed in a study of beta chain features in type 1 diabetes. The V gene's germline CDR1 is ENHRY and CDR2 SYGVKD. The ends lost 6 bases at V and 5 bases at J; junction bases unmatched: 16. This CDR3 is 16 amino acids long. Every bit of the isolated RNA underwent reverse transcription, so sequencing read expressed TCRB transcripts. Data came from immunoSEQ multiplex PCR; TCRdb stores just in-frame clones and leaves some out. The table lists around 150,000 clones, around 7% of them singletons. The chain employs TRBV10-3 and TRBJ2-7; TRBD2 agrees at 7 bases. The TCR was taken from a woman aged 25-40 years in good health. Sequences were obtained from central memory CD4+ T cells from blood. The CDR3: CAIREPGRGYSHEQYF. CDR3 nucleotide sequence: TGTGCCATCAGGGAACCTGGGAGGGGCTATTCCCACGAGCAGTACTTC.